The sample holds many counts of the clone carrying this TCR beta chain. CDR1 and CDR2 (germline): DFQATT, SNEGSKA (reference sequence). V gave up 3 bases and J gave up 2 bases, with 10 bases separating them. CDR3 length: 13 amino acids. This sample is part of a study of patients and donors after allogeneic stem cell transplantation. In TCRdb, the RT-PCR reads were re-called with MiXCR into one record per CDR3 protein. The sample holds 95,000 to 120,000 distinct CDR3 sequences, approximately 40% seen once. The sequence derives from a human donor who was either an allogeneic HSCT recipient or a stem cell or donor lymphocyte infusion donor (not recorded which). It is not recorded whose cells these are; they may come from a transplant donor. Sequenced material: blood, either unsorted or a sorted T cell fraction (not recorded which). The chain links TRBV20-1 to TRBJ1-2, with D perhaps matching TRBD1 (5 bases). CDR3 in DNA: TGCAGTGCTAGTCAGGGTGGAAACTATGGCTACACCTTC. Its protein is CSASQGGNYGYTF.